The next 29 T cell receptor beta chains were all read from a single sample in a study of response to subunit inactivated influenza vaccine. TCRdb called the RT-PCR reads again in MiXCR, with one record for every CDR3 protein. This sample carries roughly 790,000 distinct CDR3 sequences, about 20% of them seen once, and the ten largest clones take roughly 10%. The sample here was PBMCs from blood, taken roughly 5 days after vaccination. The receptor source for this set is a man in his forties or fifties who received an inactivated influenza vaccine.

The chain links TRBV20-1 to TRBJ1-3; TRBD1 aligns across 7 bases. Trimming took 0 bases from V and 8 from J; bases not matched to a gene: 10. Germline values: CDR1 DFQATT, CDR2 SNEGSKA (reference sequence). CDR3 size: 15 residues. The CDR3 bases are TGCAGTGCTAGAGATCCTTCGACAGGGAGGGACACCATATATTTT. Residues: CSARDPSTGRDTIYF.

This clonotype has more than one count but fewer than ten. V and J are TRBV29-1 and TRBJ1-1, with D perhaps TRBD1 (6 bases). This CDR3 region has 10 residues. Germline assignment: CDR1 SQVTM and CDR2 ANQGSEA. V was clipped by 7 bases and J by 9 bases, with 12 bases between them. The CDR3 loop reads CSGEQGQAFF. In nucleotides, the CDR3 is TGCAGCGGGGAACAGGGACAAGCTTTCTTT.

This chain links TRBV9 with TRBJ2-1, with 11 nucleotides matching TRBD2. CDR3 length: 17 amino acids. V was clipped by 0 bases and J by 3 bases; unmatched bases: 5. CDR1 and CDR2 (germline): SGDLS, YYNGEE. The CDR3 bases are TGTGCCAGCAGCGTAGGAACTAGCGGGAGTGGCTACAATGAGCAGTTCTTC. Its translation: CASSVGTSGSGYNEQFF.

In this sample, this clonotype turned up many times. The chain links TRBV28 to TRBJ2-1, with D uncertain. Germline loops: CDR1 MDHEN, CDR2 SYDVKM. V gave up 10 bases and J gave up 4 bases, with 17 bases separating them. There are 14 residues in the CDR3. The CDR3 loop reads CATQRSEGYNEQFF. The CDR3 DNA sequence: TGTGCCACCCAGAGGAGCGAAGGGTACAATGAGCAGTTCTTC.

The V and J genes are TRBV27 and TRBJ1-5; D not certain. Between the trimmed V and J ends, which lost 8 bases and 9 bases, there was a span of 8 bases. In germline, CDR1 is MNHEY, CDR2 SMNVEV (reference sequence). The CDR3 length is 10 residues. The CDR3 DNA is TGTGCCAGCGGGCCGTGGCCCCAGCATTTT. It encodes CASGPWPQHF.

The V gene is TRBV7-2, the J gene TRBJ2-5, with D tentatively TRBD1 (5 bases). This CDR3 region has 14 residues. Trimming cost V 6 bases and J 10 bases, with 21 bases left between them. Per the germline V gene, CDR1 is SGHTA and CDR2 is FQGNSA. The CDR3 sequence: CASRTASLRGVQYF. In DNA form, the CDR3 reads TGTGCCAGCAGGACGGCGAGTTTAAGGGGTGTCCAGTACTTC.

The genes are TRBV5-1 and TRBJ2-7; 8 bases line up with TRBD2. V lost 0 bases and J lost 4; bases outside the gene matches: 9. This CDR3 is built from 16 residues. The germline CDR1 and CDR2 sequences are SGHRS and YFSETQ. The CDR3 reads CASSLGYGGGIYEQYF. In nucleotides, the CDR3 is TGCGCCAGCAGCTTGGGGTACGGGGGGGGGATTTACGAGCAGTACTTC.

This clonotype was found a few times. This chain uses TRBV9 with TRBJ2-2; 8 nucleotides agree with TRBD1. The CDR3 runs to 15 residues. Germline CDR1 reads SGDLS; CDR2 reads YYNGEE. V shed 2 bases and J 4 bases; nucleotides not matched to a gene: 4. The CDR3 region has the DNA TGTGCCAGCAGCGTCGGACAGGGCGTCACCGGGGAGCTGTTTTTT. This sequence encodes CASSVGQGVTGELFF.

The CDR3 DNA sequence: TGCGCCAGCAGCCAAGTAGAAAGGGTCCCCACCGGGGAGCTGTTTTTT. It yields the protein CASSQVERVPTGELFF. The chain employs TRBV4-3 and TRBJ2-2; D remains ambiguous. This CDR3 is built from 16 residues. Germline loops: CDR1 LGHNA, CDR2 YSLEER. V was clipped by 1 base and J by 4 bases, with 13 bases between them.

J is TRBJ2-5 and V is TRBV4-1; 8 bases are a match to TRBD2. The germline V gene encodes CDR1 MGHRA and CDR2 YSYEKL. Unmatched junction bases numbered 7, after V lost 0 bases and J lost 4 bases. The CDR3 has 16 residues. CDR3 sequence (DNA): TGCGCCAGCAGCCAAGAATTCGGGAGGGCCAGAGAGACCCAGTACTTC. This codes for CASSQEFGRARETQYF.

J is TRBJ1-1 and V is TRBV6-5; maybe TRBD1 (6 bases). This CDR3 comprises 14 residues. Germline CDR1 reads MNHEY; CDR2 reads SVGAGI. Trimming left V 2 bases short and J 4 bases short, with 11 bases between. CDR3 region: CASSYIGRGTEAFF. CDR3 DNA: TGTGCCAGCAGTTACATCGGCAGGGGCACTGAAGCTTTCTTT.

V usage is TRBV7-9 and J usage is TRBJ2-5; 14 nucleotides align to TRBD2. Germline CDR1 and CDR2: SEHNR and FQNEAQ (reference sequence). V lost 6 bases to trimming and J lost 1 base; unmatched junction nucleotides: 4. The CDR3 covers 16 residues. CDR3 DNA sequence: TGTGCCAGCAGAATGACTAGCGGGAGGGCCCAAGAGACCCAGTACTTC. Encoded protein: CASRMTSGRAQETQYF. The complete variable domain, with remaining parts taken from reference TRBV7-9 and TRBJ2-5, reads DTGVSQNPRHKITKRGQNVTFRCDPISEHNRLYWYRQTLGQGPEFLTYFQNEAQLEKSRLLSDRFSAERPKGSFSTLEIQRTEQGDSAMYLCASRMTSGRAQETQYFGPGTRLLVL.

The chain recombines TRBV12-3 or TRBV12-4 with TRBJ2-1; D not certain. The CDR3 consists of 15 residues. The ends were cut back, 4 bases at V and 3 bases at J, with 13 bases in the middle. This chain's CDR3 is CASSSPESNYNEQFF. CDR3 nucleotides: TGTGCCAGCAGTTCCCCGGAGTCGAACTACAATGAGCAGTTCTTC.

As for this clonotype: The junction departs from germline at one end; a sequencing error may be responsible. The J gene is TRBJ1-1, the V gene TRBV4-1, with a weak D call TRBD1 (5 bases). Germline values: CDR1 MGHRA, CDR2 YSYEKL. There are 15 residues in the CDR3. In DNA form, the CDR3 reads TGCGCCAGCAGTCAGAAGACAGCAAGTATCACTGAAGCTTCCTTT. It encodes CASSQKTASITEASF.

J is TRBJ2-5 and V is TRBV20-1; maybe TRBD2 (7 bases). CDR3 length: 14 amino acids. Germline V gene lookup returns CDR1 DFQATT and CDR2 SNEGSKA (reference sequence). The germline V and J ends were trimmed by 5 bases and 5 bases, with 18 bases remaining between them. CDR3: CSASPSGGRETQYF. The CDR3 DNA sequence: TGCAGTGCTTCACCCTCGGGGGGCCGGGAGACCCAGTACTTC.

CDR3: CASSLAGTSGSTGELFF. In nucleotides, the CDR3 is TGTGCCAGCAGCTTAGCGGGGACTAGCGGGAGCACCGGGGAGCTGTTTTTT. This rearrangement joins TRBV7-6 to TRBJ2-2, with 14 nucleotides matching TRBD2. Losses at the gene ends were 0 bases for V and 4 bases for J; bases not matched to a gene: 1. Germline-derived CDR1 and CDR2 are SGHVS and FNYEAQ. This CDR3 is built from 17 residues.

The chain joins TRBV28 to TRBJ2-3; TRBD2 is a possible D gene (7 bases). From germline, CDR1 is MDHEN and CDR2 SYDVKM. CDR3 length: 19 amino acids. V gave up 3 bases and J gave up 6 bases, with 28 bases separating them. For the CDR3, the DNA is TGTGCCAGCAGTTTGCGTCACCCGGGAGGCCGCAGGGGTCGTGATACGCAGTATTTT. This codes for CASSLRHPGGRRGRDTQYF. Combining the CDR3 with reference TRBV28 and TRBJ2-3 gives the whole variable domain DVKVTQSSRYLVKRTGEKVFLECVQDMDHENMFWYRQDPGLGLRLIYFSYDVKMKEKGDIPEGYSVSREKKERFSLILESASTNQTSMYLCASSLRHPGGRRGRDTQYFGPGTRLTVL.

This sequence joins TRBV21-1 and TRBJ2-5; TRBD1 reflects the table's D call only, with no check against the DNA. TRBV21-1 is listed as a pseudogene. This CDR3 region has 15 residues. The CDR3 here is CASSKTGGMLETQYF. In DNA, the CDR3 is TGTGCCAGCAGCAAGACAGGGGGCATGTTGGAGACCCAGTACTTC.

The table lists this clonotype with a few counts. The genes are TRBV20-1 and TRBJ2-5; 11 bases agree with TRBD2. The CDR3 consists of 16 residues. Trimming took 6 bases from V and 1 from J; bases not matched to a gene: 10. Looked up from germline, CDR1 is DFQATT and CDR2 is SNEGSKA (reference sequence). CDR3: CSATGGTSGLQETQYF. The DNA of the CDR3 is TGCAGTGCCACGGGGGGGACTAGCGGCCTCCAAGAGACCCAGTACTTC.

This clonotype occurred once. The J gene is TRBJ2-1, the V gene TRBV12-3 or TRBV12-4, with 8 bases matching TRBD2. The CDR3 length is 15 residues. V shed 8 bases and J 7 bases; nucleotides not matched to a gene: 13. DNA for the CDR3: TGTGCCAGCTATAATACGGGGGGGCCGGGGAATGAGCAGTTCTTC. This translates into CASYNTGGPGNEQFF.

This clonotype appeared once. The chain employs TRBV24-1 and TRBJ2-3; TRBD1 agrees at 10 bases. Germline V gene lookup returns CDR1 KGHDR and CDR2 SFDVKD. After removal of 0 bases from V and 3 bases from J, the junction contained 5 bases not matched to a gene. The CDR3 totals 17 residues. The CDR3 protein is CATSDLYGTGATDTQYF. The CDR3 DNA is TGTGCCACCAGTGATTTGTATGGGACAGGGGCAACAGATACGCAGTATTTT.

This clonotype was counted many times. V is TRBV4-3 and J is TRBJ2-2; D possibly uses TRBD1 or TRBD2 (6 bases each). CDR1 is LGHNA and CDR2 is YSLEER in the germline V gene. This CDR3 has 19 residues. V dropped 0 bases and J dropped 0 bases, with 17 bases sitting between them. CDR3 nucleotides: TGCGCCAGCAGCCAAGATAAGGGGGACTGGACTACGAACACCGGGGAGCTGTTTTTT. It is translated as CASSQDKGDWTTNTGELFF.

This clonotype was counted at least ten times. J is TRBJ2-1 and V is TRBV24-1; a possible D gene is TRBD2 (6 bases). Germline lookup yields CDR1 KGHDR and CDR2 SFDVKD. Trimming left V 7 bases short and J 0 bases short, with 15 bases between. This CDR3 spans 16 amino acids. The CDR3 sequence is CATRAGTSSSYNEQFF. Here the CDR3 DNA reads TGTGCCACCAGGGCCGGGACTTCTAGCTCCTACAATGAGCAGTTCTTC.

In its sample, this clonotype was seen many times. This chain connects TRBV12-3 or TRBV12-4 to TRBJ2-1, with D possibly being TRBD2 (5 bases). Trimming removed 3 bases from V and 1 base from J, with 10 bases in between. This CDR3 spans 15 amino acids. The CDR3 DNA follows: TGTGCCAGCAGTTTCGGGGTAGCTTCCTACAATGAGCAGTTCTTC. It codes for CASSFGVASYNEQFF.

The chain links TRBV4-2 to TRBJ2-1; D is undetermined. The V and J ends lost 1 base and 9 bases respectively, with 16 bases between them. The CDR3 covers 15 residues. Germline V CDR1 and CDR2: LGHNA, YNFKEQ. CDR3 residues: CASSQVSSSALEQFF. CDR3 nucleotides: TGTGCCAGCAGCCAAGTGTCTAGTTCTGCTCTTGAGCAGTTCTTC.

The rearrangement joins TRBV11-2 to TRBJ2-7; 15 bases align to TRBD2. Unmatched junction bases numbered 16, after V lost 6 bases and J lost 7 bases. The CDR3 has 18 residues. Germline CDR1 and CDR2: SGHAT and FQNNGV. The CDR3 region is CASRSRTSGRAAVWEQYF. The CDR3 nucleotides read TGTGCCAGCAGATCTAGGACTAGCGGGAGGGCCGCTGTTTGGGAGCAGTACTTC.

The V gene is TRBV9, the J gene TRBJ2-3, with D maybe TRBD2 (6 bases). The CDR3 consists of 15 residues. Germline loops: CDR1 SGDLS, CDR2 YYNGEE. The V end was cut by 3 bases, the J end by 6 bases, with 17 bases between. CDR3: CASSAGETRRDTQYF. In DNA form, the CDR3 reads TGTGCCAGCAGCGCCGGGGAGACTAGAAGGGATACGCAGTATTTT.

For the CDR3, the DNA is TGTGCCAGCAGCTCAGGACTAGCGGGAGGGCCCACGCAGTATTTT. It translates to CASSSGLAGGPTQYF. The chain has TRBV5-6 and TRBJ2-3; 15 nucleotides align to TRBD2. The CDR3 sequence is 15 residues long. Germline lookup yields CDR1 SGHDT and CDR2 YYEEEE. The V gene end was trimmed by 3 bases and the J gene end by 9 bases; junction bases not matched to a gene: 5. The entire variable domain, with the rest obtained from reference TRBV5-6 and TRBJ2-3, is as follows: DAGVTQSPTHLIKTRGQQVTLRCSPKSGHDTVSWYQQALGQGPQFIFQYYEEEERQRGNFPDRFSGHQFPNYSSELNVNALLLGDSALYLCASSSGLAGGPTQYFGPGTRLTVL.

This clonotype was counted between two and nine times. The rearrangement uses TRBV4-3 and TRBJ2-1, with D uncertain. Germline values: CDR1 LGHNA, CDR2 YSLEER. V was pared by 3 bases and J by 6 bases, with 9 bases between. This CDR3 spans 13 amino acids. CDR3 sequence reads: CASSHGRGNEQFF. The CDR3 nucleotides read TGCGCCAGCAGCCACGGACGCGGCAATGAGCAGTTCTTC.